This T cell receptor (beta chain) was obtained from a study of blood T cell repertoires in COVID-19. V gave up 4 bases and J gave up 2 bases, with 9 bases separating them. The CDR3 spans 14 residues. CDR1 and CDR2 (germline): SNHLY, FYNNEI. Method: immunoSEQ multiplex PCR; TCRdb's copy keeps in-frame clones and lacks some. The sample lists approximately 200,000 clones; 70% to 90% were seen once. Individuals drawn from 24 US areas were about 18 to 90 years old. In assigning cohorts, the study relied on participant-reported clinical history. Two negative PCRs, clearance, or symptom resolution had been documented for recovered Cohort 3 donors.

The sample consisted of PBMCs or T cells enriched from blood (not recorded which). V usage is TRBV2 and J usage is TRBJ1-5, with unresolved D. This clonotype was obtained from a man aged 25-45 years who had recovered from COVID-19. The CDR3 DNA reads TGTGCCAGCAGTGGCGAGTATGGCAATCAGCCCCAGCATTTT. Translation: CASSGEYGNQPQHF.